These 22 T cell receptor beta chains were sequenced from one sample in a study of early T cells in non-severe SARS-CoV-2 infection. TCRdb passed the 5' RACE reads through MiXCR, listing each CDR3 protein once. Seen here are 65,000 to 80,000 distinct CDR3 sequences, approximately 10% observed once, and the top ten hold approximately 4.8%. The sample consisted of whole blood. These receptors were obtained from an adult who was a healthcare worker with PCR-confirmed SARS-CoV-2 infection or an uninfected control (not recorded which).

This CDR3 is CASSPFSSTSEQYF. The CDR3 DNA sequence: TGTGCCAGCAGCCCCTTTTCGTCGACGAGCGAGCAGTACTTC. This chain connects TRBV7-2 to TRBJ2-7; D remains unclear. V lost 5 bases to trimming and J lost 6 bases, with 17 bases between them. CDR3 size: 14 residues. Germline loops: CDR1 SGHTA, CDR2 FQGNSA.

This clonotype appeared many times. The chain couples TRBV27 to TRBJ2-3, with unresolved D. The germline CDR1 and CDR2 sequences are MNHEY and SMNVEV (reference sequence). The CDR3 runs 14 residues. Trimming cost V 5 bases and J 0 bases, with 9 bases left between them. The CDR3 DNA sequence: TGTGCCAGCAGTATCCAGTATAGCACAGATACGCAGTATTTT. It encodes CASSIQYSTDTQYF.

This clonotype showed up just a few times. Given a much more abundant clone one base away, this may be a read error. V is TRBV12-3 or TRBV12-4 and J is TRBJ2-5, with D unclear. Trimming removed 3 bases at V and 3 bases at J, with 2 bases between. The CDR3 spans 11 residues. This CDR3 reads CASSFEETQYF. CDR3 nucleotides: TGTGCCAGCAGTTTCGAAGAGACCCAGTACTTC.

The genes are TRBV11-2 and TRBJ2-7; no definite D call. Trimming took 4 bases from V and 2 from J, leaving 9 bases between them. CDR3 length: 13 residues. The germline gives CDR1 SGHAT, CDR2 FQNNGV. The CDR3 protein is CASSYHTTYEQYF. For the CDR3, the DNA is TGTGCCAGCAGCTACCACACAACCTACGAGCAGTACTTC.

In the case of this clonotype: A much larger clonotype is one base distant, so this may be a read error. CDR3 in DNA: TGTGCCAGCAGTTTAGGGTCGGGACAGAGATCTTATGGCTACACCTTC. Translating it yields CASSLGSGQRSYGYTF. J is TRBJ1-2 and V is TRBV12-3 or TRBV12-4; 7 positions agree with TRBD1. With 1 base clipped from V and 5 bases from J, the junction kept 10 bases outside the gene matches. The CDR3 spans 16 residues.

The V call is TRBV10-3, the J call TRBJ2-1; 7 positions match TRBD1. The germline CDR1 and CDR2 sequences are ENHRY and SYGVKD. The CDR3 runs to 15 residues. The V gene end was trimmed by 6 bases and the J gene end by 4 bases; junction bases not matched to a gene: 9. The CDR3 is CAIRDPVTGYNEQFF. The CDR3 DNA is TGTGCCATCAGAGACCCGGTGACAGGGTACAATGAGCAGTTCTTC.

Only a few counts were recorded for this clonotype. J is TRBJ1-1 and V is TRBV30; D uncertain. V was trimmed by 0 bases and J by 7 bases, leaving 12 bases between them. The CDR3 is 13 residues long. Germline assignment: CDR1 GTSNPN and CDR2 SVGIG (reference sequence). The CDR3 bases are TGTGCCTGGAGTGTAGGGTTGGGAGTTGAAGCTTTCTTT. This translates into CAWSVGLGVEAFF.

The V call is TRBV2, the J call TRBJ1-2; D remains unclear. The CDR3 covers 15 residues. The V gene's germline CDR1 is SNHLY and CDR2 FYNNEI. Trimming pared 4 bases from V and 0 bases from J, leaving 12 bases between. This CDR3 reads CASSVYSQSNYGYTF. CDR3 sequence (DNA): TGTGCCAGCAGTGTCTACAGCCAGTCTAACTATGGCTACACCTTC.

In DNA form, the CDR3 reads TGTGCCAGCTCACCGTCGGACTCCCGGGAAGCTTTCTTT. Its translation: CASSPSDSREAFF. The chain couples TRBV18 to TRBJ1-1, with unresolved D. Germline assignment: CDR1 KGHSH and CDR2 LQKENI. V lost 3 bases and J 8 bases, leaving 13 bases between the germline ends. The CDR3 extends over 13 amino acids.

The rearrangement joins TRBV6-5 to TRBJ2-7; D is possibly TRBD1 or TRBD2 (5 bases each). Germline V gene data show CDR1 as MNHEY and CDR2 as SVGAGI. The V end lost 5 bases, the J end lost 2 bases, and 10 bases lay between the germline ends. The CDR3 extends over 13 amino acids. Written as DNA, the CDR3 is TGTGCCAGCAGTGCTCGGGGCCCCTACGAGCAGTACTTC. Translation: CASSARGPYEQYF.

Only a few counts were recorded for this clonotype. This rearrangement joins TRBV2 to TRBJ1-6; D call uncertain. V was pared by 1 base and J by 8 bases, with 15 bases between. Germline CDR1 and CDR2: SNHLY and FYNNEI. CDR3 size: 16 residues. CDR3 DNA sequence: TGTGCCAGCAGTGAAGAACAGCCCTCCGGATATTCACCCCTCCACTTT. Protein sequence: CASSEEQPSGYSPLHF. Using reference TRBV2 and TRBJ1-6 for the parts outside the CDR3, the full variable domain is EPEVTQTPSHQVTQMGQEVILRCVPISNHLYFYWYRQILGQKVEFLVSFYNNEISEKSEIFDDQFSVERPDGSNFTLKIRSTKLEDSAMYFCASSEEQPSGYSPLHFGNGTRLTVT.

The table lists this clonotype with a few counts. The chain has TRBV12-3 or TRBV12-4 and TRBJ1-3, with D tentatively TRBD1 (6 bases). CDR3 length: 13 residues. V was shortened by 8 bases and J by 4 bases, with 12 bases between the two germline ends. CDR3 DNA: TGTGCCAGCGATACAGGGACCGGAAACACCATATATTTT. It is translated as CASDTGTGNTIYF.

This clonotype was seen more than once but under ten times. This chain uses TRBV6-5 with TRBJ2-5; TRBD2 agrees at 13 bases. The CDR3 is 16 amino acids. Per the germline V gene, CDR1 is MNHEY and CDR2 is SVGAGI. The V and J ends lost 4 bases and 4 bases, in that order; junction bases with no gene match: 6. The CDR3 nucleotides read TGTGCCAGCAGTTTTACTAGCGGGGGGGCCCGAGAGACCCAGTACTTC. Its translation is CASSFTSGGARETQYF.

The V gene is TRBV3-1, the J gene TRBJ2-7; D gene uncertain. CDR3 length equals 15 residues. Deletions cut 1 base from V and 0 bases from J, with 10 bases between. From germline, CDR1 is LGHDT and CDR2 YNNKEL (reference sequence). CDR3 protein: CASSQGNSPSYEQYF. CDR3 DNA sequence: TGTGCCAGCAGCCAAGGGAATAGCCCCTCCTACGAGCAGTACTTC.

This chain connects TRBV12-3 or TRBV12-4 to TRBJ1-1; TRBD1 agrees at 8 bases. J gave up 1 base and V 1 base, and 5 bases lay outside the gene matches. The CDR3 extends over 16 amino acids. CDR3 sequence: CASSLGTGYGNTEAFF. The CDR3 nucleotides read TGTGCCAGCAGTTTAGGGACAGGGTACGGGAACACTGAAGCTTTCTTT.

This clonotype was seen repeatedly, ten times or more. The rearrangement links TRBV6-4 to TRBJ2-1; TRBD2 aligns across 9 bases. Germline CDR1 and CDR2: MRHNA and SNTAGT. The J segment lost 9 bases and the V segment lost 0 bases, leaving 6 bases of the junction unmatched. This CDR3 is built from 15 residues. CDR3 DNA: TGTGCCAGCAGTGACTCCCTTAGCGGGGGAAGTGAGCAGTTCTTC. Translated, it gives CASSDSLSGGSEQFF.

This clonotype was detected many times. CDR3 region: CATGSHEKLFF. The CDR3 coding sequence is TGTGCCACCGGTTCCCATGAAAAACTGTTTTTT. The chain is built from TRBV6-5 and TRBJ1-4; D gene unclear. CDR3 length equals 11 residues. Germline V gives CDR1 MNHEY, CDR2 SVGAGI. V was shortened by 10 bases and J by 6 bases, with 9 bases between the two germline ends.

V gene TRBV20-1 combines with J gene TRBJ1-6; D is unclear. V lost 5 bases and J lost 9, with 17 bases in between. Germline V gene data show CDR1 as DFQATT and CDR2 as SNEGSKA (reference sequence). There are 14 residues in the CDR3. Written as DNA, the CDR3 is TGCAGTGCTCGCCCCGGCGCCATGAGTTCACCCCTCCACTTT. Its protein is CSARPGAMSSPLHF.

This clonotype was counted between two and nine times. V usage is TRBV2 and J usage is TRBJ2-1; 10 nucleotides match TRBD1. Per the germline V gene, CDR1 is SNHLY and CDR2 is FYNNEI. The CDR3 has 14 amino acids. The junction had 5 bases not matched to a gene; V was cut back by 6 bases and J by 6 bases. The DNA for the CDR3 is TGTGCCAGCAGAGAGGACAGGGGGGGCAATGAGCAGTTCTTC. Its protein is CASREDRGGNEQFF.

This chain uses TRBV10-1 with TRBJ2-1; 10 bases align to TRBD2. Unmatched junction bases numbered 8, after V lost 5 bases and J lost 7 bases. The CDR3 runs 15 residues. Germline values: CDR1 WNHNN, CDR2 SYGVQD (reference sequence). The DNA of the CDR3 is TGCGCCAGCAGTCCTCGGACTAGCGGACTGAATGAGCAGTTCTTC. This translates into CASSPRTSGLNEQFF.

The rearrangement uses TRBV19 and TRBJ1-2, with a tentative D call TRBD1 (6 bases). Germline CDR1 reads LNHDA; CDR2 reads SQIVND (reference sequence). This CDR3 contains 15 residues. V was pared by 0 bases and J by 4 bases, with 12 bases between. CDR3 nucleotides: TGTGCCAGTAGTATAGAGGGGACATCCATCTATGGCTACACCTTC. Encoded protein: CASSIEGTSIYGYTF.

In this sample, this clonotype turned up many times. This chain links TRBV4-3 with TRBJ1-4; weak D call: TRBD1 (6 bases). Trimming shortened V by 0 bases and J by 0 bases, and 11 bases separated the two germline ends. The CDR3 consists of 17 residues. The germline V gene has CDR1 LGHNA and CDR2 YSLEER. CDR3 region: CASSQDPGTTTNEKLFF. CDR3 sequence (DNA): TGCGCCAGCAGCCAAGACCCAGGGACAACAACTAATGAAAAACTGTTTTTT.